Below are 20 T cell receptor beta chains sequenced from a single sample in a study of blood T cell repertoires in COVID-19. Method: immunoSEQ multiplex PCR; TCRdb's copy keeps in-frame clones and lacks some. The table records about 53,000 clones, around 82% of them present only once. Specimen: peripheral blood. The receptors come from a woman aged 55-69 years with acute or convalescent COVID-19.

The chain employs TRBV2 and TRBJ2-7; 13 bases align to TRBD2. CDR3 length: 14 amino acids. The germline CDR1 and CDR2 sequences are SNHLY and FYNNEI. J gave up 6 bases and V 8 bases, and 7 bases lay outside the gene matches. For the CDR3, the DNA is TGTGCCAGCTCTAGACTAGCGGGGGGTTCCGAGCAGTACTTC. Protein sequence: CASSRLAGGSEQYF.

This clone was seen only once. This chain connects TRBV6-5 to TRBJ1-6, with 7 bases that match TRBD1. Germline CDR1 MNHEY, CDR2 SVGAGI. The CDR3 is 15 amino acids. Unmatched junction bases numbered 7, after V lost 5 bases and J lost 6 bases. CDR3 DNA sequence: TGTGCCAGCAGTACATACAGGGGACCTAATTCACCCCTCCACTTT. Translation: CASSTYRGPNSPLHF.

The count of this clone is one. The J gene is TRBJ2-5, the V gene TRBV14; 8 nucleotides agree with TRBD2. The CDR3 consists of 16 residues. V lost 2 bases, J lost 2 bases, and 7 bases stayed unmatched. CDR1 SGHDN and CDR2 FVKESK come from the germline V gene. In nucleotides, the CDR3 is TGTGCCAGCAGCCAATGGCGGGGGGTTAAACAAGAGACCCAGTACTTC. It encodes CASSQWRGVKQETQYF.

V and J are TRBV18 and TRBJ1-4, with 10 bases fitting TRBD1. There are 15 residues in the CDR3. V was clipped by 4 bases and J by 7 bases; unmatched bases: 6. CDR1 and CDR2 (germline): KGHSH, LQKENI. In nucleotides, the CDR3 is TGTGCCAGCTCACGACAGGGGGCGGACGCTGAAAAACTGTTTTTT. The encoded protein is CASSRQGADAEKLFF.

The rearrangement joins TRBV2 to TRBJ1-5; tentatively, D is TRBD1 (6 bases). The CDR3 extends over 15 amino acids. V was pared by 5 bases and J by 0 bases, with 11 bases between. Germline V gene sequence: CDR1 SNHLY, CDR2 FYNNEI. This chain's CDR3 is CASSRQDNSNQPQHF. The CDR3 region has the DNA TGTGCCAGCAGTAGACAGGATAATAGCAATCAGCCCCAGCATTTT.

Written as DNA, the CDR3 is TGTGCCAGCAGCCAAGATGCGGGGACAGGGGTCTATGGCTACACCTTC. Amino acid sequence: CASSQDAGTGVYGYTF. The chain links TRBV3-1 (or the pseudogene TRBV3-2) to TRBJ1-2; 10 bases are shared with TRBD1. CDR1 is LGHDT, CDR2 YNNKEL, per germline (reference sequence). This CDR3 contains 16 residues. V shed 0 bases, J shed 4 bases, and the junction held 5 bases outside the gene matches.

The chain links TRBV7-8 to TRBJ2-1; 7 positions agree with TRBD2. The CDR3 extends over 15 amino acids. V shed 5 bases, J shed 4 bases, and the junction held 8 bases outside the gene matches. From germline, CDR1 is SGHVS and CDR2 FQNEAQ. The CDR3 spells CASSRGLVSYNEQFF. The DNA of the CDR3 is TGTGCCAGCAGCCGAGGACTAGTATCTTACAATGAGCAGTTCTTC.

This clone was detected a few times. Relative to the germline gene, one junction end is altered; a read error may explain this. V is TRBV7-7 and J is TRBJ2-7; 11 bases agree with TRBD1. The CDR3 totals 14 residues. Germline V gene data show CDR1 as SSHAT and CDR2 as FNYEAQ (reference sequence). Here the CDR3 DNA reads TGTGCTAGCAGCTTAGGGACAGGGGGTAACGAGCAGTACTTC. This encodes CASSLGTGGNEQYF.

This rearrangement joins TRBV28 to TRBJ1-5, with D perhaps TRBD1 (6 bases). Germline values: CDR1 MDHEN, CDR2 SYDVKM. V lost 6 bases and J 3 bases, leaving 15 bases between the germline ends. The CDR3 consists of 15 residues. As DNA, the CDR3 is TGTGCCAGCAGAGAGGAAGACAGGCACAATCAGCCCCAGCATTTT. Its translation: CASREEDRHNQPQHF. Together with reference TRBV28 and TRBJ1-5, the CDR3 gives the full variable domain: DVKVTQSSRYLVKRTGEKVFLECVQDMDHENMFWYRQDPGLGLRLIYFSYDVKMKEKGDIPEGYSVSREKKERFSLILESASTNQTSMYLCASREEDRHNQPQHFGDGTRLSIL.

The gene calls are TRBV27 and TRBJ2-1; 13 bases fit TRBD2. With V trimmed by 5 bases and J by 3 bases, 7 bases remained unmatched. The CDR3 contains 17 residues. Germline-derived CDR1 and CDR2 are MNHEY and SMNVEV (reference sequence). CDR3 coding DNA: TGTGCCAGCAGTCCGCGGACTAGCGGGGGTATCTACAATGAGCAGTTCTTC. Protein product: CASSPRTSGGIYNEQFF.

The J gene is TRBJ2-1, the V gene TRBV11-3, with 10 bases aligning to TRBD2. Germline CDR1 reads SGHNT; CDR2 reads YENEEA. There are 15 residues in the CDR3. V lost 6 bases and J lost 9; bases outside the gene matches: 11. CDR3 coding DNA: TGTGCCAGCAGTTCATCTAGCGGGAGAAGGGTTGAGCAGTTCTTC. Translation gives CASSSSSGRRVEQFF.

A note on this clone: One end of the junction does not line up with germline, which may come from a read error. V usage is TRBV2 and J usage is TRBJ1-3; a weak D match, TRBD1 (6 bases). The CDR3 is made up of 14 amino acids. Germline CDR1 is SNHLY and CDR2 is FYNNEI. CDR3 nucleotides: TGTGCCAGCAGTTCAGGGGTCGCTGGGAACACCATATATTTT. This gives the protein CASSSGVAGNTIYF.

This chain connects TRBV6-2 or TRBV6-3 to TRBJ1-2, with TRBD1 matching over 8 bases. V was clipped by 0 bases and J by 4 bases; unmatched bases: 4. CDR3 length: 15 residues. Germline CDR1 and CDR2: MNHEY and SVGEGT. The CDR3 reads CASSYSWDRTYGYTF. As DNA, the CDR3 is TGTGCCAGCAGTTACTCGTGGGACAGGACCTATGGCTACACCTTC.

The V gene is TRBV27, the J gene TRBJ1-6; 11 bases are shared with TRBD1. Germline V CDR1 and CDR2: MNHEY, SMNVEV (reference sequence). The CDR3 totals 17 residues. Germline trimming cut 3 bases from V and 8 bases from J; bases unmatched to any gene: 9. Written as DNA, the CDR3 is TGTGCCAGCAGTTTGTTGCCACCGGGACAGGGGGATTCACCCCTCCACTTT. It is translated as CASSLLPPGQGDSPLHF.

J is TRBJ1-6 and V is TRBV19, with D tentatively TRBD1 (5 bases). Trimming cost V 4 bases and J 7 bases, with 8 bases left between them. CDR1 is LNHDA, CDR2 SQIVND, per germline (reference sequence). CDR3 length: 13 amino acids. The CDR3 DNA is TGTGCCAGTAGTAGACAGATAAATTCACCCCTCCACTTT. Its translation: CASSRQINSPLHF.

The rearrangement joins TRBV5-1 to TRBJ2-6; TRBD1 matches at 8 bases. This CDR3 contains 15 residues. Germline assignment: CDR1 SGHRS and CDR2 YFSETQ. The J segment lost 2 bases and the V segment lost 2 bases, leaving 0 bases of the junction unmatched. The CDR3 nucleotides read TGCGCCAGCAGCTTACAGGGGGCTGGGGCCAACGTCCTGACTTTC. Translated, it gives CASSLQGAGANVLTF.

The CDR3 DNA reads as TGTGCCAGCAGCCAAGAAGCCTATAATGAAAAACTGTTTTTT. Translated, it gives CASSQEAYNEKLFF. The chain links TRBV3-1 (or the pseudogene TRBV3-2) to TRBJ1-4; D remains ambiguous. The CDR3 runs to 14 residues. Germline V gene sequence: CDR1 LGHDT, CDR2 YNNKEL (reference sequence). The germline V and J ends were trimmed by 0 bases and 4 bases, with 6 bases remaining between them.

The rearrangement uses TRBV5-8 and TRBJ1-1, with D possibly matching TRBD1 (5 bases). The CDR3 length is 16 residues. Trimming shortened V by 7 bases and J by 8 bases, and 27 bases separated the two germline ends. Per the germline V gene, CDR1 is SGHTS and CDR2 is YDEGEE. CDR3 loop: CASPQARVLDVLEAFF. The CDR3 DNA is TGTGCCAGCCCACAAGCCAGGGTCCTCGACGTACTGGAAGCTTTCTTT.

The rearrangement links TRBV12-3 or TRBV12-4 to TRBJ1-2; the D is unclear. V dropped 2 bases and J dropped 2 bases, with 6 bases sitting between them. The CDR3 spans 13 residues. CDR3 protein: CASSLFQNYGYTF. CDR3 DNA: TGTGCCAGCAGTTTATTCCAGAACTATGGCTACACCTTC.

The chain recombines TRBV24-1 with TRBJ1-5; a possible D gene is TRBD1 (6 bases). Germline-derived CDR1 and CDR2 are KGHDR and SFDVKD. Trimming took 2 bases from V and 2 from J, leaving 9 bases between them. The CDR3 is 15 residues long. This CDR3 reads CATSDSTGGNQPQHF. CDR3 DNA: TGTGCCACCAGTGATTCGACAGGTGGCAATCAGCCCCAGCATTTT.